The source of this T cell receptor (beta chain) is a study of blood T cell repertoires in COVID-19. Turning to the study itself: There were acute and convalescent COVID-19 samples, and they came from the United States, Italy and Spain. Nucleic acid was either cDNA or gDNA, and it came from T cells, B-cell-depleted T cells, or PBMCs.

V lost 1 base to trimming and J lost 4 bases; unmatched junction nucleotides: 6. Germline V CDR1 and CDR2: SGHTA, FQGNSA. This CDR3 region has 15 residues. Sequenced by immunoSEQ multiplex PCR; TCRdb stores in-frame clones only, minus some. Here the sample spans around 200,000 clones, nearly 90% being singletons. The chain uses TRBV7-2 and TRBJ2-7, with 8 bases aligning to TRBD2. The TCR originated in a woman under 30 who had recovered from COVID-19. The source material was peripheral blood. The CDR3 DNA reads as TGTGCCAGCAGCTTAGAGATAGCGGGACATTACGAGCAGTACTTC. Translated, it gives CASSLEIAGHYEQYF.